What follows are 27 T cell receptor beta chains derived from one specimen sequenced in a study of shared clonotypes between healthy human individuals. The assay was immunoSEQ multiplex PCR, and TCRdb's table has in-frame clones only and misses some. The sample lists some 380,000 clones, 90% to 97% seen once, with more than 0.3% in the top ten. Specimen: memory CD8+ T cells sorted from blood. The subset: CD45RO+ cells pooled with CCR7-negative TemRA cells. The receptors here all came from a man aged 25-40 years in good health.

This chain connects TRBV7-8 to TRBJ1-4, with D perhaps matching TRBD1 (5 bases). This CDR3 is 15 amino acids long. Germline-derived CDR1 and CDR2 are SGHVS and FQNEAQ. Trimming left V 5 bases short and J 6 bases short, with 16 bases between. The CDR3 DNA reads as TGTGCCAGCAGCCCCTTTGCGGGGGATCATGAAAAACTGTTTTTT. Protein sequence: CASSPFAGDHEKLFF.

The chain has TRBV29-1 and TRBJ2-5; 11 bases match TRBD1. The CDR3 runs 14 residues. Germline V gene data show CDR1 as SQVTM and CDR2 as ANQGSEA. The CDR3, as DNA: TGCACTATAGGGAGGACAGGGGGCGGGGAGACCCAGTACTTC. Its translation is CTIGRTGGGETQYF. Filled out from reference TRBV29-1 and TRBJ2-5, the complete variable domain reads SAVISQKPSRDICQRGTSLTIQCQVDSQVTMMFWYRQQPGQSLTLIATANQGSEATYESGFVIDKFPISRPNLTFSTLTVSNMSPEDSSIYLCTIGRTGGGETQYFGPGTRLLVL.

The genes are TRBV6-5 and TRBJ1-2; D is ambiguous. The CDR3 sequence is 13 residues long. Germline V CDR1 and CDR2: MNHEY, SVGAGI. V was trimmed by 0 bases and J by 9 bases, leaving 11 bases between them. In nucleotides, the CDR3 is TGTGCCAGCAGTTACTCGAGTGGAGGACGCTACACCTTC. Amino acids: CASSYSSGGRYTF.

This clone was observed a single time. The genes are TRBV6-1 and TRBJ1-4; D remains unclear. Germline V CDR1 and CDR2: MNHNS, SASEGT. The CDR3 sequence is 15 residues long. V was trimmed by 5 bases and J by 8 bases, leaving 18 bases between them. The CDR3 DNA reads TGTGCCAGCAGTCTCCTTCGGCAGGTAGCGGAAAAACTGTTTTTT. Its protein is CASSLLRQVAEKLFF.

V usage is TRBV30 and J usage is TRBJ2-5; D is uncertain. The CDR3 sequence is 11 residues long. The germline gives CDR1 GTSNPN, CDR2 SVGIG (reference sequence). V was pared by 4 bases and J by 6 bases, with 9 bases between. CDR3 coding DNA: TGTGCCTGGACTCTTACAAAGACCCAGTACTTC. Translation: CAWTLTKTQYF.

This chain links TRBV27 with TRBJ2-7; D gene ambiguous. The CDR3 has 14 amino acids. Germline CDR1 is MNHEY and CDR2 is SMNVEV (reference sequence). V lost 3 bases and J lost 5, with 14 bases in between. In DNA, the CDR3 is TGTGCCAGCAGTTTTTACTGGAAGTTGGACGAGCAGTACTTC. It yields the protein CASSFYWKLDEQYF.

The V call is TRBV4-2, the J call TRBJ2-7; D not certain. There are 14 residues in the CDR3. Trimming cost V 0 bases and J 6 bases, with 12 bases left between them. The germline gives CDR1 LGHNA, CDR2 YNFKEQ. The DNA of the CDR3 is TGTGCCAGCAGCCAAGAGGGCCCCCTCGTCGAGCAGTACTTC. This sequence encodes CASSQEGPLVEQYF.

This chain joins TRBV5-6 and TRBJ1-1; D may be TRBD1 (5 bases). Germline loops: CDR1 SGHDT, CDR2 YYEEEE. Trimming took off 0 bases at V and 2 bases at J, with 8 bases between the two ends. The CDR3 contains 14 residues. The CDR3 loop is CASSLGGANTEAFF. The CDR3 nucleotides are TGTGCCAGCAGCTTGGGGGGCGCCAACACTGAAGCTTTCTTT. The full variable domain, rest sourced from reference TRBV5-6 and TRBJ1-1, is DAGVTQSPTHLIKTRGQQVTLRCSPKSGHDTVSWYQQALGQGPQFIFQYYEEEERQRGNFPDRFSGHQFPNYSSELNVNALLLGDSALYLCASSLGGANTEAFFGQGTRLTVV.

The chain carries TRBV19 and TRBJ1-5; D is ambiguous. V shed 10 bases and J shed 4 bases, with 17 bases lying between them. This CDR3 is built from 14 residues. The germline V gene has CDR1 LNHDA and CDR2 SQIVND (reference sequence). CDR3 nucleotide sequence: TGTGCCACTTCCGGCGACACGGAGAATCAGCCCCAGCATTTT. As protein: CATSGDTENQPQHF.

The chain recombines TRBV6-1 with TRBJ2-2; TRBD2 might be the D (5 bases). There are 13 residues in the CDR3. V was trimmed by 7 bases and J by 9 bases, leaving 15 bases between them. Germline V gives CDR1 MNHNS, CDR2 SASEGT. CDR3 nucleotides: TGTGCCAGCACCTCACGGGGAGAGAGGGAGCTGTTTTTT. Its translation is CASTSRGERELFF.

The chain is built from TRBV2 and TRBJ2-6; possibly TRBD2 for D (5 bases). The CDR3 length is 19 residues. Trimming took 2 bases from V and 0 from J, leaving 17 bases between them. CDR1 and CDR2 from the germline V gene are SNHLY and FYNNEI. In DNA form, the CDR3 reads TGTGCCAGCAGTGAAAAGGGTAGCGCTCCCCTCTCTGGGGCCAACGTCCTGACTTTC. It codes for CASSEKGSAPLSGANVLTF.

The DNA of the CDR3 is TGTGCCTGGAGTAAAGGGACAGGGGTAACAGATACGCAGTATTTT. This translates into CAWSKGTGVTDTQYF. V gene TRBV30 combines with J gene TRBJ2-3, with 10 bases lining up with TRBD1. The V and J ends lost 2 bases and 3 bases, in that order; junction bases with no gene match: 5. CDR1 GTSNPN and CDR2 SVGIG come from the germline V gene (reference sequence). The CDR3 consists of 15 residues.

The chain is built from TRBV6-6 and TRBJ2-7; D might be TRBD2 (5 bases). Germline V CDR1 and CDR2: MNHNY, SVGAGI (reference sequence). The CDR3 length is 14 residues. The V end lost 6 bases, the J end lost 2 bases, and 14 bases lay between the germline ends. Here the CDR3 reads CASSISASPYEQYF. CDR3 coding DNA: TGTGCCAGCAGCATTAGCGCATCACCCTACGAGCAGTACTTC.

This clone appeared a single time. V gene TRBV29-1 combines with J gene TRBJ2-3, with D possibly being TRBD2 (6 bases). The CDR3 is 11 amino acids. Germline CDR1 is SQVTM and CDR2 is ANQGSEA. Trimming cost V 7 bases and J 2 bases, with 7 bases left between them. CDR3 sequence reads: CSGTITDTQYF. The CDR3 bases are TGCAGCGGGACTATCACAGATACGCAGTATTTT.

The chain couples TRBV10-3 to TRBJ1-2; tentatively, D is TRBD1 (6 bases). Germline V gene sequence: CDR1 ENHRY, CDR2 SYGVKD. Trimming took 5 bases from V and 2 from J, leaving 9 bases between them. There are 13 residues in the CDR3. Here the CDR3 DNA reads TGTGCCATCAGTAAACAGGGAAACTATGGCTACACCTTC. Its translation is CAISKQGNYGYTF.

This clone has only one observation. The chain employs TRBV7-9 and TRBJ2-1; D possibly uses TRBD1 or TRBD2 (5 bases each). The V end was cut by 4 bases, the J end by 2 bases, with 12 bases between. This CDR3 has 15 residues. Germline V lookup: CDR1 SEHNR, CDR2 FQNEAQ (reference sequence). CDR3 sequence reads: CASSYSGGTYNEQFF. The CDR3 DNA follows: TGTGCCAGCAGCTACTCTGGGGGAACCTACAATGAGCAGTTCTTC.

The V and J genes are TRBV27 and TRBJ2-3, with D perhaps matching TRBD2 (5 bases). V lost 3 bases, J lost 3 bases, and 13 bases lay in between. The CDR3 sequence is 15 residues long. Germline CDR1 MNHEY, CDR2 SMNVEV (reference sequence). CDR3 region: CASSLVASQTDTQYF. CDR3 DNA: TGTGCCAGCAGTTTGGTGGCTAGCCAGACAGATACGCAGTATTTT.

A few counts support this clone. CDR3: CASTATTGELFF. The CDR3 nucleotides are TGCGCCAGCACAGCGACCACCGGGGAGCTGTTTTTT. The chain is built from TRBV4-1 and TRBJ2-2; D unclear. V was shortened by 7 bases and J by 4 bases, with 7 bases between the two germline ends. Looked up from germline, CDR1 is MGHRA and CDR2 is YSYEKL. CDR3 length: 12 residues.

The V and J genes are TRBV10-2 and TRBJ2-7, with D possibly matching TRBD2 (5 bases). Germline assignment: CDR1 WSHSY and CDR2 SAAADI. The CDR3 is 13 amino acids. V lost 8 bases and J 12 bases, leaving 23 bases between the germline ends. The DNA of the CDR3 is TGCGCCAGCTCCTTCGGGGAGAGAGCCGGAGGGTACTTC. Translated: CASSFGERAGGYF.

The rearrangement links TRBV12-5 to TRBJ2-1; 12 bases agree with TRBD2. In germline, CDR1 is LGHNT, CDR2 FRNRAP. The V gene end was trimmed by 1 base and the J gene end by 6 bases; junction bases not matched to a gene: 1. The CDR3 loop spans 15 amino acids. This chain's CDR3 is CASGLASGRANEQFF. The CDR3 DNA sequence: TGTGCTAGTGGTTTGGCTAGCGGGAGGGCCAATGAGCAGTTCTTC.

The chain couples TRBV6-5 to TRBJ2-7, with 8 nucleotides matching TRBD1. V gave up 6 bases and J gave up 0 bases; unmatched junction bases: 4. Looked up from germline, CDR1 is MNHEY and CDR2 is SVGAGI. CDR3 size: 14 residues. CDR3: CASRLTGDSYEQYF. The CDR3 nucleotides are TGTGCCAGCAGACTGACAGGGGACTCCTACGAGCAGTACTTC.

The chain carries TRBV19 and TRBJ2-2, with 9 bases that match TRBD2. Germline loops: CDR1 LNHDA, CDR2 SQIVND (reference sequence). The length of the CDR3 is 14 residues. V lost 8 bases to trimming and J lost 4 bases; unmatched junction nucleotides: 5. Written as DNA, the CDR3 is TGTGCCAGTTGCCCGGGACTAGCCACCGGGGAGCTGTTTTTT. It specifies CASCPGLATGELFF.

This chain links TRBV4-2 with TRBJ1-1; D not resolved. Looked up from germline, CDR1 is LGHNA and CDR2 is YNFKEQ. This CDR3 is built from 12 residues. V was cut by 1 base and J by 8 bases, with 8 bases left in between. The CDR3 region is CASSQGGKEAFF. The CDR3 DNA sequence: TGTGCCAGCAGCCAAGGGGGAAAAGAAGCTTTCTTT.

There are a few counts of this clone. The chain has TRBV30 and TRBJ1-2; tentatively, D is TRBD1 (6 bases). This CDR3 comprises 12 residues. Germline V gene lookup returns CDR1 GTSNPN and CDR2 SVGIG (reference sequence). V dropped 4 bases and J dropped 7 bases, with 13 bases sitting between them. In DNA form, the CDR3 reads TGTGCCTGGACTAGGACAGCGGGTGGCTACACCTTC. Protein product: CAWTRTAGGYTF.

The CDR3 is CASSPQDRLYEQYF. As DNA, the CDR3 is TGTGCCAGCAGCCCCCAGGACAGACTCTACGAGCAGTACTTC. This chain links TRBV7-9 with TRBJ2-7, with D possibly being TRBD1 (6 bases). Trimming removed 5 bases from V and 3 bases from J, with 14 bases in between. The CDR3 is made up of 14 amino acids. Germline V CDR1 and CDR2: SEHNR, FQNEAQ (reference sequence).

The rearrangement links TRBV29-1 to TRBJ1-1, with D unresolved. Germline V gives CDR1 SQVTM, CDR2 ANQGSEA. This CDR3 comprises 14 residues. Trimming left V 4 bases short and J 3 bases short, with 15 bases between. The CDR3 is CSVAVARMDTEAFF. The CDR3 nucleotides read TGCAGCGTTGCCGTAGCCAGGATGGACACTGAAGCTTTCTTT.

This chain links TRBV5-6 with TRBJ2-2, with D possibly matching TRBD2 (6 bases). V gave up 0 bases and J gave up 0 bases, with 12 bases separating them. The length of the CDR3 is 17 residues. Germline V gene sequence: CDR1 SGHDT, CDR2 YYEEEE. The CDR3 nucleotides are TGTGCCAGCAGCTTGGGGCTTAGCGGACCGAACACCGGGGAGCTGTTTTTT. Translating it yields CASSLGLSGPNTGELFF.